In its sample, the clone carrying this TCR beta chain was seen a few times. The antigen is not known. This CDR3 is 15 amino acids long. Per germline, CDR1 SGHNT and CDR2 YYREEE (reference sequence). V was trimmed by 0 bases and J by 4 bases, leaving 10 bases between them. Expressed TCRB transcripts were sequenced because the entire RNA isolate underwent reverse transcription. Assay used: immunoSEQ multiplex PCR; TCRdb lists only in-frame clones, some missing. The sample yields about 150,000 clones, more than 9% seen once. The data originate from a study of beta chain features in type 1 diabetes. Looking at the study overall: Patients and healthy donors were similar in age, gender and cell yields. Study observations and caveats: Patients' naive, central memory and Treg TCRB repertoires seemed closer to one another than those of healthy donors. Insertions at VDJ junctions were less frequent in type 1 diabetes patients. These patients also deleted more nucleotides at the same junctions.

The sequenced sample was naive CD4+ T cells from blood. The J gene is TRBJ2-2, the V gene TRBV5-4, with D maybe TRBD1 (6 bases). The source is a man between 18 and 29 years old in good health. The CDR3 DNA follows: TGTGCCAGCAGCTTGGGCGGCAGGGGCACCGGGGAGCTGTTTTTT. This codes for CASSLGGRGTGELFF.